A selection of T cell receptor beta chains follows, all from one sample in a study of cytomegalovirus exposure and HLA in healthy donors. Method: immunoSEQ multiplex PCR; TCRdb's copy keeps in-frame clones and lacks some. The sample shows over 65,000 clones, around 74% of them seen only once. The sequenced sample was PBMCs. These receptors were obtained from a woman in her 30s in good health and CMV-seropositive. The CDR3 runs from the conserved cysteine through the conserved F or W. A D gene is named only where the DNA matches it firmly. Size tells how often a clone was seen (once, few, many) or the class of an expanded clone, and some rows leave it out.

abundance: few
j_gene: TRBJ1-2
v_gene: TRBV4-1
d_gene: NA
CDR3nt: TGCGCCAGCAGCCACGGCTCAGGGAACGGCTACACCTTC
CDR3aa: CASSHGSGNGYTF

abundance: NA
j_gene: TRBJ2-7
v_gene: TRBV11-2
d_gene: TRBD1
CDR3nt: TGTGCCAGCAGCTTAGACTCTGGGACAGGGTTCGGAGACGAGCAGTACTTC
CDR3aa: CASSLDSGTGFGDEQYF

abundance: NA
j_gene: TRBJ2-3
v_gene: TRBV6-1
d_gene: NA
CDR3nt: TGTGCCAGCAGTGAACCCACAGGGTTTCTTAGCACAGATACGCAGTATTTT
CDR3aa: CASSEPTGFLSTDTQYF

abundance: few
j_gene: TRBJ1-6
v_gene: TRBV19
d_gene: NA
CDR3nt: TGTGCCAGTAGCACTCACAGGGTGGGCTCACCCCTCCACTTT
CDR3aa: CASSTHRVGSPLHF

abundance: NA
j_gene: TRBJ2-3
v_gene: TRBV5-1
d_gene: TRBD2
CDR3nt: TGCGCCTCCGGGGGGAAGGGGTCAGATACGCAGTATTTT
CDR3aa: CASGGKGSDTQYF

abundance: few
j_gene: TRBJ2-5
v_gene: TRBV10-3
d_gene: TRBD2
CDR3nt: TGTGCCATCAAGCGGGAGGGCTCACAAGAGACCCAGTACTTC
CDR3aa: CAIKREGSQETQYF

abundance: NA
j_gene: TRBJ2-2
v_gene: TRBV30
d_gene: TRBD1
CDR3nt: TGTGCCTGGAGGCCGACAGGGGGCGTCGGGGAGCTGTTTTTT
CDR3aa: CAWRPTGGVGELFF

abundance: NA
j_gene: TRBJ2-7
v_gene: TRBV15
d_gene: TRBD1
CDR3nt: TGTGCCACCAGCAGATCGGGACAGTCCTACGAGCAGTACTTC
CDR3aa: CATSRSGQSYEQYF

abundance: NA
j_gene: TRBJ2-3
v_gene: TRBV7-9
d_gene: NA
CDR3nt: TGTGCCAACAAGGGAGGAGATACGCAGTATTTT
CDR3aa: CANKGGDTQYF

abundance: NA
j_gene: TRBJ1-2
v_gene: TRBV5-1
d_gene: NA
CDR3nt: TGCGCCAGCAGCCCAATGAGCCCAGGGTTTTCTGGCTACACCTTC
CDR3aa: CASSPMSPGFSGYTF

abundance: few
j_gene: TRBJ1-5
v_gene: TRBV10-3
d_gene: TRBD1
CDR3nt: TGTGCCATCAGTGAGGGACAGGGGTTGAAAACGGGTCAGCCCCAGCATTTT
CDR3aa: CAISEGQGLKTGQPQHF

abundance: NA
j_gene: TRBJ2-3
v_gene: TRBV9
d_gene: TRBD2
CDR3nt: TGTGCCAGCAGCGTGATGGCTAGCGGGAGGAAAGATACGCAGTATTTT
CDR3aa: CASSVMASGRKDTQYF

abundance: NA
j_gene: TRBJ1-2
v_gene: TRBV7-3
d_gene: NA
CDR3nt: TGTGCCAGCAGCCCGAGGGGTGGCCAGGGAGGCTATGGCTACACCTTC
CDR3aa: CASSPRGGQGGYGYTF

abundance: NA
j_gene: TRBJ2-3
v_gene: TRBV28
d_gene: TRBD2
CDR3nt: TGTGCCAGCAGTTCTAGGACTAGCGGGTTTTCCACAGATACGCAGTATTTT
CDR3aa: CASSSRTSGFSTDTQYF

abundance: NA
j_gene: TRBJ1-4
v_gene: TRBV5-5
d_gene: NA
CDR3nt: TGTGCCAGCAGCTGGGGCCCTTATAATGAAAAACTGTTTTTT
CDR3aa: CASSWGPYNEKLFF

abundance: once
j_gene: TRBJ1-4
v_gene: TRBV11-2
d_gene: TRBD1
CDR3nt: TGTGCCAGCAGCTTCTCGGGACAGCCTGCAACTAATGAAAAACTGTTTTTT
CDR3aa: CASSFSGQPATNEKLFF

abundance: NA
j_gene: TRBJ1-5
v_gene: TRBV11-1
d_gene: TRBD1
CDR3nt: TGTGCCAGCAGCTTAGGGACAGGGATTTACCAGCCCCAGCATTTT
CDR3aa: CASSLGTGIYQPQHF

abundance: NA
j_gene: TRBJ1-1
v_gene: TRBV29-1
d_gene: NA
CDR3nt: TGCAGCGTTGAGGGGGCTCGTTATGAAGCTTTCTTT
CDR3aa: CSVEGARYEAFF

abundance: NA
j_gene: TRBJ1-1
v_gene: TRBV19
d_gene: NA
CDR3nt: TGTGCCAGTAGTATAGGAACAGCTACATACACTGAAGCTTTCTTT
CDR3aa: CASSIGTATYTEAFF

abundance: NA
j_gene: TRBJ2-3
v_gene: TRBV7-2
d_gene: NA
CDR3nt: TGTGCCAGCACGTCCCTATCAGATACGCAGTATTTT
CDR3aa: CASTSLSDTQYF

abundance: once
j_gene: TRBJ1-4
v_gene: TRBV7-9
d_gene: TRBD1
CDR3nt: TGTGCCAGCAGCCTACAAAAACGGGGGACAGGGGTTGAAAAACTGTTTTTT
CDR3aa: CASSLQKRGTGVEKLFF

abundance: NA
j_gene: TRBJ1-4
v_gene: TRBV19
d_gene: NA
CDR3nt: TGTGCCAGTACCCAGGGGACACTGAATGAAAAACTGTTTTTT
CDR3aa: CASTQGTLNEKLFF

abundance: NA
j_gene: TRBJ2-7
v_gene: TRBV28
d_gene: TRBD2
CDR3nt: TGTGCCAGCAGTACCGGGACTAGCGGGGTCCGGACCCACGAGCAGTACTTC
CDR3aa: CASSTGTSGVRTHEQYF

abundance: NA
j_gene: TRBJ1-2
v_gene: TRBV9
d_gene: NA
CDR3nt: TGTGCCAGCAGCGTAGACGGCTATGGCTACACCTTC
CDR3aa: CASSVDGYGYTF

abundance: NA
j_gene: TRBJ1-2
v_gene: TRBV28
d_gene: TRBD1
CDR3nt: TGTGCCAGCAGCTGGACAGGGGGCTTAGGCTACACCTTC
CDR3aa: CASSWTGGLGYTF

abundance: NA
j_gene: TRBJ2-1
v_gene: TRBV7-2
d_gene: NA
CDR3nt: TGTGCCAGCAGCCCCTTGCGGGGCGGTCAGCAGTTCTTC
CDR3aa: CASSPLRGGQQFF

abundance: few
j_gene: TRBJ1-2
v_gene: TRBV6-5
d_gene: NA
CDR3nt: TGTGCCAGCAGTTACAGGTGGCAGCCGTCCGGGGATGGCTACACCTTC
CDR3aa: CASSYRWQPSGDGYTF

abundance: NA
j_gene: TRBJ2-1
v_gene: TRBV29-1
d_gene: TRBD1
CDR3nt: TGCAGCGGCCTGGGACAGGGGGCCTACAATGAGCAGTTCTTC
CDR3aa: CSGLGQGAYNEQFF

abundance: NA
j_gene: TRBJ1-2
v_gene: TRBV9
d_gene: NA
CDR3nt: TGTGCCAGCAGCGCGACAGCTAACTATGGCTACACCTTC
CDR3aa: CASSATANYGYTF

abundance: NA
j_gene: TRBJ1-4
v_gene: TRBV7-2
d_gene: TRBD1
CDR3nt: TGTGCCAGCAGCGCAAGGACAGGCTTTAATGAAAAACTGTTTTTT
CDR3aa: CASSARTGFNEKLFF

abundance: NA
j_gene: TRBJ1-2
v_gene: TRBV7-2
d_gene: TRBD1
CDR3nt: TGTGCCAGCAGCTTAGGGGGACAGTATGGCTACACCTTC
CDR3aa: CASSLGGQYGYTF

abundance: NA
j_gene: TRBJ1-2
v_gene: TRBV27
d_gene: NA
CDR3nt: TGTGCCAGCAGTTTTCGGACAGCCTTGAATAACTATGGCTACACCTTC
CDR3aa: CASSFRTALNNYGYTF